The rows below give T cell receptor beta chains drawn from one sample of a study of T-cell reconstitution after alpha-beta-depleted transplantation in children. Via MiXCR, TCRdb re-called the PCR reads, giving one row per CDR3 protein. The sample yields about 300,000 distinct CDR3 sequences, about 7.3% seen once. The material was peripheral blood, obtained 360 days after TCRalphabeta/CD19-depleted stem cell transplant. The receptors come from a female patient aged 2 to 10 who had a stem cell transplant for Fanconi anemia, so the T cells may come from the graft donor. The CDR3 runs from the conserved cysteine through the conserved F or W. Clone size is given for some rows only: seen once, a few or many times, or a class if the clone is expanded.

TRBJ2-7,TRBV30,NA,CAWSWETEQYF
TRBJ1-4,TRBV14,few,CASSQDYRQEKLFF
TRBJ1-2,TRBV14,few,CASSQNRGYYGYTF
TRBJ2-7,TRBV7-2,many,CASSLERGPYEQYF
TRBJ1-1,TRBV19,few,CASSIRGANTEAFF
TRBJ1-2,TRBV20-1,many,CSARHVRGVYGYTF
TRBJ2-1,TRBV27,many,CASSYRGASYNEQFF
TRBJ1-5,TRBV20-1,many,CSARAGAGQPQHF
TRBJ1-2,TRBV6-5,few,CASIRRDQGNGYTF
TRBJ2-3,TRBV7-9,many,CASSLSTGTGHGDTQYF
TRBJ2-2,TRBV5-1,NA,CASSRLAGGQRNTGELFF
TRBJ2-3,TRBV25-1,NA,CASRDKGLSTDTQYF
TRBJ1-2,TRBV24-1,many,CATSDPFQQGNYGYTF
TRBJ1-1,TRBV27,few,CASSLLSTGYQAFF
TRBJ1-2,TRBV29-1,many,CSVDSFAGEDYGYTF
TRBJ1-1,TRBV9,many,CASTYAMNTEAFF
TRBJ2-3,TRBV12-3/TRBV12-4,many,CASSLERLAGLTDTQYF
TRBJ2-7,TRBV29-1,many,CSVEGGEAYEQYF
TRBJ2-7,TRBV4-1,few,CASSARDSLSYEQYF
TRBJ2-7,TRBV13,NA,CASSSIPRQGSYEQYF
TRBJ2-1,TRBV5-1,many,CASSFSPSGSSYNEQFF
TRBJ2-4,TRBV18,many,CASSPEGRSILQYF
TRBJ2-5,TRBV7-2,few,CASSLANLETQYF
TRBJ1-4,TRBV5-8,NA,CASSLAPGSLPNEKLFF
TRBJ2-7,TRBV25-1,many,CASSEGLAREQYF
TRBJ1-5,TRBV12-3/TRBV12-4,NA,CASSFDFYGNQPQHF
TRBJ1-2,TRBV10-3,many,CAISQDGPYGYTF
TRBJ2-3,TRBV6-2/TRBV6-3,NA,CASSYPRQELRAVQYF
TRBJ1-3,TRBV28,few,CASSPQGAPGNTIYF
TRBJ1-5,TRBV28,NA,CATSRGPHQPQHF
TRBJ2-2,TRBV4-3,many,CASSQDRVFRAGELFF
TRBJ2-5,TRBV15,few,CATSRQGGETQYF
TRBJ2-1,TRBV10-3,many,CAISDSGGDNEQFF
TRBJ2-1,TRBV20-1,NA,CQITGQGHNEQIF
TRBJ2-1,TRBV6-2/TRBV6-3,many,CASRDRVKNNEQFF
TRBJ1-3,TRBV5-1,many,CASSLMTLDNPGNTIYF
TRBJ1-1,TRBV30,NA,CAWNFGSEAFF
TRBJ1-2,TRBV12-3/TRBV12-4,NA,CASSQHDRAEGYTF
TRBJ1-1,TRBV27,many,CASSWWWQKAFF
TRBJ2-7,TRBV12-3/TRBV12-4,many,CASSLEGPTYEQYF
TRBJ1-5,TRBV7-9,few,CASRGQDQPQHF
TRBJ2-2,TRBV5-1,many,CASSFHSGTSPGELFF
TRBJ1-5,TRBV19,NA,CASRQGGQSNQPQHF
TRBJ2-3,TRBV19,NA,CASMGTSLADTQYF
TRBJ2-7,TRBV6-5,many,CASSRGRYEQYF